This TCR beta chain originates from a study of T cells after yellow fever vaccination. Study-level results: In FACS-sorted repertoires, abundant clonotypes from the bulk population could appear as contaminants. It was the secondary response that reached its peak faster, day 5 versus 15, but it was weaker. Most primary-vaccination clones reappeared after the booster (approximately 95% CD4, roughly 88% CD8).

The CDR3 is 18 residues long. Looked up from germline, CDR1 is SGHDN and CDR2 is FVKESK. The V and J ends lost 2 bases and 0 bases respectively, with 17 bases between them. There are many counts of this clonotype. Its antigen is undetermined. In making TCR cDNA, 5'RACE template switching added a universal primer site and UMIs to it. Via MiXCR, TCRdb re-called the 5' RACE reads, giving one row per CDR3 protein. The table lists more than 95,000 distinct CDR3 sequences, 7.2% of them singletons. The chain joins TRBV14 to TRBJ2-1, with D hard to call. This TCR derives from a man between 18 and 35 years old who received the YFV17D yellow fever vaccine. This specimen consisted of CD4+ T cells sorted from PBMCs, obtained about 41 days after the first yellow fever vaccination. DNA for the CDR3: TGTGCCAGCAGCCAATATACGGGCGGTTCGAGCTCCTACAATGAGCAGTTCTTC. Its protein product is CASSQYTGGSSSYNEQFF.